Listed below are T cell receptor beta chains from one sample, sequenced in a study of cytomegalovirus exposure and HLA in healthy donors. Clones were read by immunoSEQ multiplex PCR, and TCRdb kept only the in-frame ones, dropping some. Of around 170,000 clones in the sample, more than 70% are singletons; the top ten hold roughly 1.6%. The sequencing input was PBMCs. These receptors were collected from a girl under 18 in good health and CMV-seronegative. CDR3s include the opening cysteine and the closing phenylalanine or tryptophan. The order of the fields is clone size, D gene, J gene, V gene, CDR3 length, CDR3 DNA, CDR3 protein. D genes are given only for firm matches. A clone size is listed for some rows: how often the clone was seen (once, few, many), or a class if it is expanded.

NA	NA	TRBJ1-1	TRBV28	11	TGTGCCAGCCTTAGTCGCGATAAGGCTTTCTTT	CASLSRDKAFF
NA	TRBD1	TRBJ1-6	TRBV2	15	TGTGCCAGCCTAGGGTCCCGGACAGGATCCTCACCCCTCCACTTT	CASLGSRTGSSPLHF
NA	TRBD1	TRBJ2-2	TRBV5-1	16	TGCGCCAGCAGCTTTTTTACAGGGGTGGACACCGGGGAGCTGTTTTTT	CASSFFTGVDTGELFF
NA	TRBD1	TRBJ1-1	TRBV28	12	TGTGCCAGCACAGAGGGACAGCCCGAAGCTTTCTTT	CASTEGQPEAFF
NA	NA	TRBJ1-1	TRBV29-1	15	TGCAGCGTTGAGACTCCACCGGGAGAAAACACTGAAGCTTTCTTT	CSVETPPGENTEAFF
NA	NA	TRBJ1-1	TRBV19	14	TGTGCCAGTAGTATGCAGGGCGCAGACACTGAAGCTTTCTTT	CASSMQGADTEAFF
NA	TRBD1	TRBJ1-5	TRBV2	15	TGTGCCAGCCGGGACGGTTCCAGGGGGAATCAGCCCCAGCATTTT	CASRDGSRGNQPQHF
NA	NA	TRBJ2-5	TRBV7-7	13	TGTGCTAGCAGCCAGGCTAATCAAGAGACCCAGTACTTC	CASSQANQETQYF
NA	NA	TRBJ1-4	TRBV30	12	TGTGCCTGGAGCGAGATCAATGAAAAACTGTTTTTT	CAWSEINEKLFF
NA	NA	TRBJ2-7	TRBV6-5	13	TGTGCCAGCAGTTACGGAGTTGCCTACGAGCAGTACTTC	CASSYGVAYEQYF
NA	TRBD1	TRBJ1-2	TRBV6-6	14	TGTGCCAGCAGTCAGACAGGGGGTAACTATGGCTACACCTTC	CASSQTGGNYGYTF
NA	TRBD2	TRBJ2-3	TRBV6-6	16	TGTGCCAGCAGTTACAACGGGGGGGCCCCCACAGATACGCAGTATTTT	CASSYNGGAPTDTQYF
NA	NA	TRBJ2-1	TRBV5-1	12	TGCGCCAGCCAGGCAAACTACAATGAGCAGTTCTTC	CASQANYNEQFF
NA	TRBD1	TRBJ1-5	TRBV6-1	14	TGTGCCAGCATTGGAATAGGGGGCAGGCAGCCCCAGCATTTT	CASIGIGGRQPQHF
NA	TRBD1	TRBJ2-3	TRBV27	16	TGTGCCAGCAGTTTATTGGGACAGGGGGGAGCAGATACGCAGTATTTT	CASSLLGQGGADTQYF
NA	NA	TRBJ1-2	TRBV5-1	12	TGCGCCAGCAGACCGGACAGTGATGGCTACACCTTC	CASRPDSDGYTF
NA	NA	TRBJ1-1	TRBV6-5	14	TGTGCCAGCAGTGAGCCATCCGGGACAACTGAAGCTTTCTTT	CASSEPSGTTEAFF
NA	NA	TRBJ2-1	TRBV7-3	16	TGTGCCAGCAGCTTAACCGGCGGGGACTCCTACAATGAGCAGTTCTTC	CASSLTGGDSYNEQFF
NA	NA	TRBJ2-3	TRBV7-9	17	TGTGCCAGCAGCTTAGCGGGGGGGCCCGGGGGCACAGATACGCAGTATTTT	CASSLAGGPGGTDTQYF
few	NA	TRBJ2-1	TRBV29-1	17	TGCAGCGTTGAGGAGGGCTCCCCCCCGGTCTCCTACAATGAGCAGTTCTTC	CSVEEGSPPVSYNEQFF
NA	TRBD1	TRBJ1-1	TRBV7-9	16	TGTGCCAGCAGACCGAGGTCCAGGGGGTTGAACACTGAAGCTTTCTTT	CASRPRSRGLNTEAFF
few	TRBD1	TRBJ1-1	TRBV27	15	TGTGCCAGCAGTTTCTTAGGACAGGGCGACACTGAAGCTTTCTTT	CASSFLGQGDTEAFF
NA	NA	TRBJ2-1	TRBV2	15	TGTGCCAGCAGTGAATGGCGGGATCTCTACAATGAGCAGTTCTTC	CASSEWRDLYNEQFF
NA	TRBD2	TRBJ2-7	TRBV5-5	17	TGTGCCAGCAGCACTGGGGCGGGACTAGTTCCCTCCTACGAGCAGTACTTC	CASSTGAGLVPSYEQYF
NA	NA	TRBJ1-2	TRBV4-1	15	TGCGCCAGCAGCCCCATAGGCGGACAGCCCGGCGGCTACACCTTC	CASSPIGGQPGGYTF
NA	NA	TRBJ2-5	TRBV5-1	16	TGCGCCAGCAGCTTGGCCTTGGGGCAGGGTGGCGAGACCCAGTACTTC	CASSLALGQGGETQYF
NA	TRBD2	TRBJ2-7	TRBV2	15	TGTGCCAGCAGTGATTCTAGCGGGGGCACATACGAGCAGTACTTC	CASSDSSGGTYEQYF
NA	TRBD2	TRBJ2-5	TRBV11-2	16	TGTGCCAGCAGCTGGCTAGCGGGCTCGGAAGCGGAGACCCAGTACTTC	CASSWLAGSEAETQYF
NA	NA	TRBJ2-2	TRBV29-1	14	TGCAGCGCCGATAGAGGGGGAAGGGGCGGGGAGCTGTTTTTT	CSADRGGRGGELFF
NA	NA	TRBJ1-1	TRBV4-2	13	TGTGCCAGCAGCCAGTCAGGGGATACTGAAGCTTTCTTT	CASSQSGDTEAFF
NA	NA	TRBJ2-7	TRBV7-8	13	TGTGCCAGCAGCTTAGACAGGGCCTACGAGCAGTACTTC	CASSLDRAYEQYF
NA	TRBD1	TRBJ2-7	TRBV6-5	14	TGTGCCAGCAGTTTCGGGACAGGCCTCTACGAGCAGTACTTC	CASSFGTGLYEQYF
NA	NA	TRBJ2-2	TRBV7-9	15	TGTGCCAGCAGCCCTCAACAGGGACCGGCCGGGGAGCTGTTTTTT	CASSPQQGPAGELFF
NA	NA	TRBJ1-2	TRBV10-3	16	TGTGCCATCAGCTCTCCCGACAGGATCGGTCCCTATGGCTACACCTTC	CAISSPDRIGPYGYTF
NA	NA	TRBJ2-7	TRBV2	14	TGTGCCAGCATTTGGACATACCTCTCCTACGAGCAGTACTTC	CASIWTYLSYEQYF
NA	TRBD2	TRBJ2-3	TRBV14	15	TGTGCCAGCAGCCAAGCCGGGACTAGCGTCGATACGCAGTATTTT	CASSQAGTSVDTQYF
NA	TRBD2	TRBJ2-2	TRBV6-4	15	TGTGCCAGCAGCGGAACTAGCGGGGGACACGGGGAGCTGTTTTTT	CASSGTSGGHGELFF
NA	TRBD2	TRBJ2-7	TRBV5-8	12	TGTGCCAGCACCGGAGGGGAGGGAAAGCAGTACTTC	CASTGGEGKQYF
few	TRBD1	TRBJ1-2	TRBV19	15	TGTGCCAGTAGTACCCCGACAGGGGCTAGGAATGGCTACACCTTC	CASSTPTGARNGYTF
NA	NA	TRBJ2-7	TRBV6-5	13	TGTGCCAGCAGTACCGGATGGAGCTACGAGCAGTACTTC	CASSTGWSYEQYF
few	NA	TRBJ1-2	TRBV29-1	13	TGCAGCGTTGATTCCCCACAGCACTATGGCTACACCTTC	CSVDSPQHYGYTF
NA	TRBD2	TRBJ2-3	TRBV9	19	TGTGCCAGCAGCGTTCCCCGACTAGCGGGGGACACTAGCACAGATACGCAGTATTTT	CASSVPRLAGDTSTDTQYF
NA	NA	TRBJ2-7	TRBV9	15	TGTGCCAGCAGCGTAGGGCGGGGGCTTTCCAACGAGCAGTACTTC	CASSVGRGLSNEQYF
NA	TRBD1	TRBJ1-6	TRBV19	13	TGTGCCAGTAGGGTGGGACAGAATTCACCCCTCCACTTT	CASRVGQNSPLHF
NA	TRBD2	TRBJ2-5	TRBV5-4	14	TGTGCCAGCAGCTGGGGACTAGCTGGGGAGACCCAGTACTTC	CASSWGLAGETQYF
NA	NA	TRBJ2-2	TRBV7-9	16	TGTGCCAGCAGCTTACTGGGGGGACCGAACACCGGGGAGCTGTTTTTT	CASSLLGGPNTGELFF
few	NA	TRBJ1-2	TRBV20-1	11	TGCAGTAGTGACAGACACTATGGCTACACCTTC	CSSDRHYGYTF
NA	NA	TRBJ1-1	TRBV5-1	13	TGCGCCAGCAGCTCACAGGGGAACACTGAAGCTTTCTTT	CASSSQGNTEAFF
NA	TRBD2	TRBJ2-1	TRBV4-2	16	TGTGCCAGCAGCCAGGCGAACCGGGGGGATTACAATGAGCAGTTCTTC	CASSQANRGDYNEQFF
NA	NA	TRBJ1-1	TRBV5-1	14	TGCGCCAGCAGATTAAGACAGTCGGGCACTGAAGCTTTCTTT	CASRLRQSGTEAFF
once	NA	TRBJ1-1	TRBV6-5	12	TGTGCCGCGACGGAGCGAAACACTGAAGCTTTCTTT	CAATERNTEAFF
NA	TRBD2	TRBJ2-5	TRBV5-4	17	TGTGCCAGCAGCCTAGACGCTAGCGGGACCTTTGGGGAGACCCAGTACTTC	CASSLDASGTFGETQYF
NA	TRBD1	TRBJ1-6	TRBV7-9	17	TGTGCCAGCAGCTTAGTAAGGGGGCCATCCTATAATTCACCCCTCCACTTT	CASSLVRGPSYNSPLHF
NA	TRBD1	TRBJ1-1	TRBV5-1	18	TGCGCCAGCAGCTTGGGGGGAATGGGGGCAGGGGGCATTACTGAAGCTTTCTTT	CASSLGGMGAGGITEAFF